This T cell receptor beta chain appears in the sequencing data of a study of blood T cell repertoires in COVID-19. Here immunoSEQ multiplex PCR was the method, and the copy in TCRdb shows in-frame clones only, minus some. This sample yields around 140,000 clones, of which around 87% are seen a single time; roughly 12% belongs to the top ten. Participant age was about 18 to 89 years, and participants resided in approximately 24 US areas. The sample taken for sequencing was PBMCs or T cells enriched from blood (not recorded which). This clonotype originated in a man aged 55 to 70 who had recovered from COVID-19.

CDR3 nucleotides: TGTGCCACCAGAATTAGCGGAGCCGGGTACAATGAGCAGTTCTTC. The encoded protein is CATRISGAGYNEQFF. The chain joins TRBV15 to TRBJ2-1, with D perhaps matching TRBD2 (6 bases). CDR1 is LNHNV, CDR2 YYDKDF, per germline (reference sequence). This CDR3 has 15 amino acids. The germline V and J ends were trimmed by 6 bases and 4 bases, with 16 bases remaining between them.